A selection of T cell receptor beta chains follows, all from one sample in a study of OX40 agonist ivuxolimab in advanced cancers. Clones were read by immunoSEQ multiplex PCR, and TCRdb kept only the in-frame ones, dropping some. The sample lists about 130,000 clones; 90% were seen once. The sample was CD4+ or CD8+ T cells sorted from blood, taken in a trial of the OX40 agonist ivuxolimab. The receptor set was obtained from an adult with an advanced solid tumor such as melanoma, head and neck, liver or kidney cancer. The CDR3 runs from the conserved cysteine through the conserved F or W. Fields, in order: V gene, clone size, D gene, J gene, CDR3 DNA, CDR3 protein. A D gene is named only where the DNA matches it firmly. Clone size is stated in some rows and not others, as once, few, many or a class when expanded.

>TRBV27|-|TRBD2|TRBJ2-7
TGTGCCAGCAGCCCTGGACTAGCGGGGATTTACGAGCAGTACTTC
CASSPGLAGIYEQYF
>TRBV5-6|-|-|TRBJ1-4
TGTGCCAGCAGCTTAGGAAGAAGTAATGAAAAACTGTTTTTT
CASSLGRSNEKLFF
>TRBV18|once|TRBD1|TRBJ2-7
TGTGCCAGCTCCCCAACGGGGACAGGGAGTCTTGGCGAGCAGTACTTC
CASSPTGTGSLGEQYF
>TRBV5-1|-|TRBD2|TRBJ2-2
TGCGCCAGCAGCTTGGTACCGGGAGGGCCCCCCGGGGAGCTGTTTTTT
CASSLVPGGPPGELFF
>TRBV7-2|few|-|TRBJ1-5
TGTGCCAGCAGCTTAGTGGGCCAGGGAGGTCAGCCCCAGCATTTT
CASSLVGQGGQPQHF
>TRBV28|-|-|TRBJ2-3
TGTGCCAGCAGTGACCGACTGGATACGCAGTATTTT
CASSDRLDTQYF
>TRBV13|-|TRBD1|TRBJ1-2
TGTGCCAGCAGCCCAAACGGCCCCCTACAGGGGTTCTATGGCTACACCTTC
CASSPNGPLQGFYGYTF
>TRBV18|-|-|TRBJ2-5
TGTGCCAGCTCCCCCGAAGAGACCCAGTACTTC
CASSPEETQYF
>TRBV15|-|TRBD1|TRBJ2-6
TGTGCCACCAGCAGGGGGGGACAGGGATACTCTGGGGCCAACGTCCTGACTTTC
CATSRGGQGYSGANVLTF
>TRBV10-2|-|TRBD2|TRBJ2-7
TGCGCCAGCAGTGAGGATCCTAGCGGAGTATGGAAAGAGCAGTACTTC
CASSEDPSGVWKEQYF
>TRBV18|-|-|TRBJ2-1
TGTGCCAGCTCGGTGGGACTTAACAATGAGCAGTTCTTC
CASSVGLNNEQFF
>TRBV28|-|TRBD1|TRBJ1-2
TGTGCCAGCAGTGTAGCTACAGGGGGCTATGGCTACACCTTC
CASSVATGGYGYTF
>TRBV27|-|-|TRBJ2-4
TGTGCCAGCAGTTTACGAGGGTTTCTAGCCAAAAACATTCAGTACTTC
CASSLRGFLAKNIQYF
>TRBV5-1|-|-|TRBJ2-7
TGCGCCAGCAGCTTGGATTACTACGAGCAGTACTTC
CASSLDYYEQYF
>TRBV28|-|-|TRBJ2-4
TGTGCCAGCAGTCTTGCTGCCACCGGACTCACCTTCTTC
CASSLAATGLTFF
>TRBV6-6|-|-|TRBJ2-1
TGTGCCAGCAGTCCCCCTGACGCCTACAATGAGCAGTTCTTC
CASSPPDAYNEQFF
>TRBV28|once|-|TRBJ2-7
TGTGCCAGCAGTTTAGGGTCGATGTCCCGAGGCCACGAGCAGTACTTC
CASSLGSMSRGHEQYF
>TRBV28|-|-|TRBJ1-4
TGTGCCAGCAGTTCGGCAGGGCCCCTACGAGAAAAACTGTTTTTT
CASSSAGPLREKLFF
>TRBV15|-|TRBD1|TRBJ1-2
TGTGCCACCAGCAGAGGGGAGGGGGCAGGGTTTTCTAACTATGGCTACACCTTC
CATSRGEGAGFSNYGYTF
>TRBV7-9|-|TRBD1|TRBJ2-3
TGTGCCAGCAGCCCTGGGACAGGGGCTATAGATACGCAGTATTTT
CASSPGTGAIDTQYF
>TRBV27|-|TRBD1|TRBJ2-2
TGTGCCAGCAGTTATTTACAGGGGTTAGTCTTGGGGGAGCTGTTTTTT
CASSYLQGLVLGELFF
>TRBV12-5|-|-|TRBJ2-7
TGTGCTAGTGGGCTAGGGAGGAACGAGCAGTACTTC
CASGLGRNEQYF
>TRBV5-1|-|TRBD1|TRBJ2-3
TGCGCCAGCAGCCCCGGGACAGCCTCAACAGATACGCAGTATTTT
CASSPGTASTDTQYF
>TRBV6-6|-|-|TRBJ2-1
TGTGCCAGCAGTTACAGCCCGGCCTACAATGAGCAGTTCTTC
CASSYSPAYNEQFF
>TRBV7-9|-|-|TRBJ2-3
TGTGCCAGCAGTTCCGACAGGAGGTACACAGATACGCAGTATTTT
CASSSDRRYTDTQYF